Shown below are 20 T cell receptor beta chains from a single sample sequenced in a study of T cell repertoires in cytomegalovirus infection. Antigens for these TCRs are unknown. MiXCR, applied by TCRdb to the reads, yields one record per CDR3 protein. The profile covers about 570,000 distinct CDR3 sequences, with 40% appearing a single time and 48% taken by the ten largest. The sample consisted of cultured PBMCs, taken from culture after CMV antigen stimulation. The receptors come from a human donor in good health (CMV status not recorded). Some clones in this sample may be carry-over from other donors' samples.

V usage is TRBV20-1 and J usage is TRBJ1-5; no clear D gene. Germline loops: CDR1 DFQATT, CDR2 SNEGSKA (reference sequence). V was clipped by 3 bases and J by 6 bases, with 24 bases between them. The CDR3 sequence is 17 residues long. The CDR3 protein is CSARIRGPQKVGQPQHF. In DNA form, the CDR3 reads TGCAGTGCTAGGATTCGGGGTCCCCAGAAGGTTGGTCAGCCCCAGCATTTT.

This chain connects TRBV6-5 to TRBJ1-5, with a possible D match to TRBD1 (5 bases). Germline CDR1 reads MNHEY; CDR2 reads SVGAGI. This CDR3 contains 13 residues. Trimming removed 6 bases at V and 6 bases at J, with 12 bases between. The CDR3 region is CASSSDRFQPQHF. The CDR3 region has the DNA TGTGCCAGCAGCAGTGACAGATTTCAGCCCCAGCATTTT.

The genes are TRBV7-9 and TRBJ1-6, with no clear D. The CDR3 extends over 17 amino acids. The V gene lost 1 base and the J gene lost 0 bases, with 10 bases spanning the gap. Per germline, CDR1 SEHNR and CDR2 FQNEAQ (reference sequence). CDR3 sequence reads: CASSLERQHSYNSPLHF. Written as DNA, the CDR3 is TGTGCCAGCAGCTTAGAGCGGCAGCACTCCTATAATTCACCCCTCCACTTT.

In this sample, this clonotype turned up a few times. The gene calls are TRBV7-8 and TRBJ1-2, with 7 positions matching TRBD1. CDR1 is SGHVS and CDR2 is FQNEAQ in the germline V gene. This CDR3 is 16 amino acids long. The ends lost 4 bases at V and 2 bases at J; junction bases unmatched: 10. The CDR3 region has the DNA TGTGCCAGCAGCTCCGGGACAGAAATATCAAACTATGGCTACACCTTC. Translation gives CASSSGTEISNYGYTF.

The chain couples TRBV18 to TRBJ2-1; the match to TRBD2 covers 10 bases. CDR1 and CDR2 from the germline V gene are KGHSH and LQKENI. The CDR3 contains 20 residues. V gave up 1 base and J gave up 0 bases; unmatched junction bases: 12. This CDR3 reads CASSPRGTSARRRSYNEQFF. For the CDR3, the DNA is TGTGCCAGCTCACCACGAGGGACTAGCGCCCGACGTCGCTCCTACAATGAGCAGTTCTTC. The variable domain in full, with the rest retrieved from reference TRBV18 and TRBJ2-1, is NAGVMQNPRHLVRRRGQEARLRCSPMKGHSHVYWYRQLPEEGLKFMVYLQKENIIDESGMPKERFSAEFPKEGPSILRIQQVVRGDSAAYFCASSPRGTSARRRSYNEQFFGPGTRLTVL.

Here the CDR3 DNA reads TGTGCCAGCAGCCTTAATCCCGCAGGGGGCACAGATACGCAGTATTTT. Translation gives CASSLNPAGGTDTQYF. This sequence joins TRBV7-8 and TRBJ2-3; D is perhaps TRBD1 (6 bases). From germline, CDR1 is SGHVS and CDR2 FQNEAQ. The V and J ends lost 5 bases and 1 base respectively, with 16 bases between them. The CDR3 runs 16 residues.

This sequence joins TRBV25-1 and TRBJ2-1, with D possibly called TRBD1 or TRBD2 (6 bases each). V was cut by 3 bases and J by 8 bases, with 14 bases left in between. This CDR3 region has 14 residues. Per germline, CDR1 MGHDK and CDR2 SYGVNS. The CDR3 DNA follows: TGTGCCAGCAGTGATCTAGGGGGGTCCGATGAGCAGTTCTTC. This encodes CASSDLGGSDEQFF.

The chain links TRBV30 to TRBJ1-1, with unresolved D. The germline V and J ends were trimmed by 2 bases and 2 bases, with 15 bases remaining between them. Per the germline V gene, CDR1 is GTSNPN and CDR2 is SVGIG (reference sequence). This CDR3 region has 15 residues. This CDR3 is CAWSPLEGVNTEAFF. CDR3 DNA sequence: TGTGCCTGGAGTCCCCTAGAGGGTGTCAACACTGAAGCTTTCTTT.

The V and J genes are TRBV7-8 and TRBJ2-1; 7 nucleotides agree with TRBD2. Per the germline V gene, CDR1 is SGHVS and CDR2 is FQNEAQ. The CDR3 runs to 15 residues. Trimming cost V 3 bases and J 3 bases; bases outside gene matches: 5. CDR3 residues: CASSFPGTIYNEQFF. The CDR3 DNA sequence: TGTGCCAGCAGCTTCCCGGGGACTATCTACAATGAGCAGTTCTTC.

J is TRBJ2-3 and V is TRBV2; tentatively, D is TRBD2 (6 bases). Germline values: CDR1 SNHLY, CDR2 FYNNEI. The CDR3 covers 14 residues. Trimming stripped 7 bases from V and 1 base from J, with 12 bases between. The CDR3 coding sequence is TGTGCCAGCACCTTAGCGGTGCGCACAGATACGCAGTATTTT. This codes for CASTLAVRTDTQYF.

The rearrangement joins TRBV6-6 to TRBJ1-2; D unresolved. V gave up 4 bases and J gave up 7 bases, with 7 bases separating them. The CDR3 covers 11 residues. Germline V gene lookup returns CDR1 MNHNY and CDR2 SVGAGI (reference sequence). This CDR3 reads CASSSRSGYTF. The CDR3 DNA reads TGTGCCAGCAGTTCCCGATCTGGCTACACCTTC.

V is TRBV14 and J is TRBJ2-4, with 11 bases matching TRBD2. Germline loops: CDR1 SGHDN, CDR2 FVKESK. The V segment lost 5 bases and the J segment 8 bases; nucleotides outside the gene matches: 5. This CDR3 region has 14 residues. The CDR3 is CASSGTSGWDIQYF. CDR3 DNA: TGTGCCAGCAGCGGGACTAGCGGCTGGGACATTCAGTACTTC.

The chain uses TRBV7-2 and TRBJ2-5; the D gene is possibly TRBD2 (6 bases). This CDR3 contains 15 residues. From germline, CDR1 is SGHTA and CDR2 FQGNSA. Trimming cost V 8 bases and J 5 bases, with 21 bases left between them. CDR3 in DNA: TGTGCCAGCCGGGTCGGAGGCGGAGGGGTGGAGACCCAGTACTTC. It codes for CASRVGGGGVETQYF.

The chain uses TRBV6-2 or TRBV6-3 and TRBJ2-1; D may be TRBD1 or TRBD2 (5 bases each). The germline V gene has CDR1 MNHEY and CDR2 SVGEGT. V was clipped by 8 bases and J by 4 bases, with 27 bases between them. The CDR3 runs 18 residues. The CDR3 DNA reads as TGTGCCAGCGCCGGGGTGAGGGGACCCTCGCCCCGTTACAATGAGCAGTTCTTC. It yields the protein CASAGVRGPSPRYNEQFF.

This clonotype came up a few times. The chain has TRBV28 and TRBJ1-5; D call uncertain. The CDR3 runs 16 residues. Germline CDR1 MDHEN, CDR2 SYDVKM. The ends were cut back, 6 bases at V and 2 bases at J, with 17 bases in the middle. The CDR3 sequence is CASSPGSTIRNQPQHF. CDR3 DNA sequence: TGTGCCAGCAGCCCCGGGTCCACTATCCGCAATCAGCCCCAGCATTTT.

This clonotype has ten or more counts. The chain is built from TRBV7-2 and TRBJ2-7; TRBD2 matches 11 bases. V gave up 2 bases and J gave up 1 base; unmatched junction bases: 4. From germline, CDR1 is SGHTA and CDR2 FQGNSA. The CDR3 is made up of 16 amino acids. The CDR3 loop is CASSLQGLAASYEQYF. CDR3 nucleotide sequence: TGTGCCAGCAGCTTACAGGGACTAGCGGCTTCCTACGAGCAGTACTTC.

The rearrangement links TRBV7-4 to TRBJ2-7; perhaps TRBD2 as D (5 bases). Trimming shortened V by 2 bases and J by 2 bases, and 7 bases separated the two germline ends. The CDR3 runs 13 residues. Germline V gene lookup returns CDR1 SGHVT and CDR2 SQSDAQ. The CDR3 nucleotides are TGTGCCAGCAGCTTACCCGGGACCTACGAGCAGTACTTC. Protein sequence: CASSLPGTYEQYF.

This sequence joins TRBV7-7 and TRBJ2-7, with 7 nucleotides matching TRBD2. The ends lost 4 bases at V and 7 bases at J; junction bases unmatched: 7. Germline V gene sequence: CDR1 SSHAT, CDR2 FNYEAQ (reference sequence). The CDR3 length is 13 residues. Here the CDR3 DNA reads TGTGCCAGCAGCTCCACCTCGGGGGGTGAGCAGTACTTC. Protein product: CASSSTSGGEQYF.

The sample holds a few counts of this clonotype. This rearrangement joins TRBV7-6 to TRBJ2-7; D could derive from TRBD1 or TRBD2 (6 bases each). The length of the CDR3 is 16 residues. V was cut by 0 bases and J by 2 bases, with 14 bases left in between. Germline-derived CDR1 and CDR2 are SGHVS and FNYEAQ. The CDR3 protein is CASSLAPGGGTYEQYF. The CDR3 region has the DNA TGTGCCAGCAGCTTAGCCCCCGGGGGCGGAACCTACGAGCAGTACTTC.

This chain joins TRBV18 and TRBJ1-5, with TRBD1 matching 7 bases. Trimming removed 4 bases from V and 4 bases from J; junction bases left unmatched: 16. This CDR3 is built from 18 residues. CDR1 and CDR2 (germline): KGHSH, LQKENI. The CDR3 is CASSLISPKGAGNQPQHF. CDR3 nucleotides: TGTGCCAGCTCACTCATCTCGCCCAAGGGGGCCGGAAATCAGCCCCAGCATTTT.